The clone carrying this T cell receptor (beta chain) was recorded once. The ends lost 5 bases at V and 5 bases at J; junction bases unmatched: 17. The CDR3 is made up of 18 amino acids. From germline, CDR1 is SEHNR and CDR2 FQNEAQ (reference sequence). The data were obtained in a study of T cell responses to AZD1222 COVID-19 vaccine. Clones were read by immunoSEQ multiplex PCR, and TCRdb kept only the in-frame ones, dropping some. The repertoire has some 200,000 clones, 85% to 95% of them found once; the top ten carry around 4%. The rearrangement joins TRBV7-9 to TRBJ2-1; 8 bases are shared with TRBD1. The sequencing used peripheral blood, collected on day 0 of AZD1222 vaccination. This sequence originates from an adult in good health. This CDR3 is CASSTGPGTGPYDNEQFF. The DNA of the CDR3 is TGTGCCAGCAGCACCGGACCCGGGACAGGTCCTTATGACAATGAGCAGTTCTTC. The whole variable domain, remainder taken from reference TRBV7-9 and TRBJ2-1, is DTGVSQNPRHKITKRGQNVTFRCDPISEHNRLYWYRQTLGQGPEFLTYFQNEAQLEKSRLLSDRFSAERPKGSFSTLEIQRTEQGDSAMYLCASSTGPGTGPYDNEQFFGPGTRLTVL.